The 5 T cell receptor beta chains listed next were all sequenced from one sample in a study of blood T cell repertoires in COVID-19. Assay used: immunoSEQ multiplex PCR; TCRdb lists only in-frame clones, some missing. The sample shows approximately 89,000 clones, approximately 80% of them seen only once. Specimen: peripheral blood. Receptor source: a human donor in a cohort sampled during active COVID-19.

The rearrangement links TRBV4-2 to TRBJ1-4; 8 bases agree with TRBD1. Germline trimming cut 1 base from V and 3 bases from J; bases unmatched to any gene: 4. This CDR3 is built from 16 residues. In germline, CDR1 is LGHNA, CDR2 YNFKEQ. The CDR3 region is CASSQVWDRSNEKLFF. The CDR3 coding sequence is TGTGCCAGCAGCCAAGTCTGGGACAGGTCTAATGAAAAACTGTTTTTT.

The V call is TRBV28, the J call TRBJ1-1; a possible D gene is TRBD1 (5 bases). The CDR3 consists of 14 residues. CDR1 is MDHEN, CDR2 SYDVKM, per germline. V lost 5 bases, J lost 5 bases, and 15 bases lay in between. The CDR3 region is CASSREGRRTEAFF. CDR3 in DNA: TGTGCCAGCAGTCGGGAGGGGCGAAGAACTGAAGCTTTCTTT.

The V gene is TRBV4-3, the J gene TRBJ2-1; no firm D call. Germline CDR1 is LGHNA and CDR2 is YSLEER. V was trimmed by 3 bases and J by 0 bases, leaving 6 bases between them. CDR3 length: 14 residues. This CDR3 reads CASSQSLSYNEQFF. The CDR3 bases are TGCGCCAGCAGCCAGAGCCTCTCCTACAATGAGCAGTTCTTC.

The V and J genes are TRBV28 and TRBJ2-1, with D unclear. The CDR3 loop spans 13 amino acids. CDR1 and CDR2 from the germline V gene are MDHEN and SYDVKM. Trimming cost V 6 bases and J 9 bases, with 15 bases left between them. The CDR3 DNA reads as TGTGCCAGCAGGGAAGCTGTAAGAGGTGAGCAGTTCTTC. It yields the protein CASREAVRGEQFF.

The chain carries TRBV3-1 (or the pseudogene TRBV3-2) and TRBJ2-3, with D unresolved. Trimming stripped 0 bases from V and 6 bases from J, with 22 bases between. Germline-derived CDR1 and CDR2 are LGHDT and YNNKEL (reference sequence). This CDR3 has 18 amino acids. CDR3 DNA: TGTGCCAGCAGCCAAGACCTCAGTGGCAGGTCGGCTCGGGATACGCAGTATTTT. Its protein product is CASSQDLSGRSARDTQYF.